These 32 T cell receptor beta chains were sequenced from one sample in a study of blood T cell repertoires in COVID-19. The protocol was immunoSEQ multiplex PCR, while the TCRdb copy is restricted to in-frame clones and leaves out a portion. The sample yields under 300,000 clones, about 82% seen once. Material for sequencing was peripheral blood. These receptors were collected from a woman aged 55-75 years with active or convalescent COVID-19.

The CDR3, as DNA: TGCGCCAGCAGTCGGGTAGGCATGAACACTGAAGCTTTCTTT. It is translated as CASSRVGMNTEAFF. The chain employs TRBV5-1 and TRBJ1-1; unclear D gene. The V gene's germline CDR1 is SGHRS and CDR2 YFSETQ. Trimming removed 5 bases from V and 0 bases from J, with 11 bases in between. The CDR3 is made up of 14 amino acids.

This chain's CDR3 is CASSRTATPRRYF. The CDR3 coding sequence is TGTGCCAGCAGTCGGACAGCAACCCCCCGGCGGTATTTT. The J gene is TRBJ2-3, the V gene TRBV27; TRBD1 might be the D (6 bases). CDR3 length: 13 amino acids. Germline V CDR1 and CDR2: MNHEY, SMNVEV (reference sequence). Trimming removed 5 bases from V and 14 bases from J, with 20 bases in between.

The rearrangement joins TRBV5-6 to TRBJ2-7; 12 positions match TRBD2. Germline values: CDR1 SGHDT, CDR2 YYEEEE. V was pared by 5 bases and J by 5 bases, with 8 bases of the junction left unmatched. The CDR3 has 15 amino acids. CDR3 region: CASSLGLAGTDEQYV. The CDR3 DNA follows: TGTGCCAGCAGTCTAGGACTAGCGGGGACCGACGAGCAGTACGTC.

The chain carries TRBV15 and TRBJ1-1; weak D call: TRBD1 (6 bases). CDR1 is LNHNV, CDR2 YYDKDF, per germline (reference sequence). V was trimmed by 0 bases and J by 2 bases, leaving 13 bases between them. The CDR3 has 16 residues. Written as DNA, the CDR3 is TGTGCCACCAGCAGAGACAGGGGTTGGGGCAACACTGAAGCTTTCTTT. It translates to CATSRDRGWGNTEAFF.

This clone appeared once. The chain carries TRBV5-4 and TRBJ2-5; a weak D match, TRBD1 (5 bases). V lost 4 bases and J 5 bases, leaving 12 bases between the germline ends. Germline V gene sequence: CDR1 SGHNT, CDR2 YYREEE (reference sequence). The CDR3 spans 13 residues. The CDR3 nucleotides are TGTGCCAGCAGCCCTACAGGTTTTGAGACCCAGTACTTC. Protein product: CASSPTGFETQYF.

The V call is TRBV11-2, the J call TRBJ1-1; D may be TRBD1 (6 bases). Germline CDR1 is SGHAT and CDR2 is FQNNGV. This CDR3 comprises 14 residues. Trimming pared 3 bases from V and 3 bases from J, leaving 11 bases between. DNA of the CDR3: TGTGCCAGCAGCTTGGGGGCGAGGGACACTGAAGCTTTCTTT. Translated, it gives CASSLGARDTEAFF. The full variable domain, rest sourced from reference TRBV11-2 and TRBJ1-1, is EAGVAQSPRYKIIEKRQSVAFWCNPISGHATLYWYQQILGQGPKLLIQFQNNGVVDDSQLPKDRFSAERLKGVDSTLKIQPAKLEDSAVYLCASSLGARDTEAFFGQGTRLTVV.

The chain couples TRBV5-5 to TRBJ1-4, with 8 bases fitting TRBD1. Germline lookup yields CDR1 SGHKS and CDR2 YYEKEE (reference sequence). Germline trimming cut 4 bases from V and 0 bases from J; bases unmatched to any gene: 5. CDR3 length equals 16 residues. The CDR3 DNA follows: TGTGCCAGCAGCGCAGGGGGCGACGCAACTAATGAAAAACTGTTTTTT. Protein product: CASSAGGDATNEKLFF.

The V call is TRBV9, the J call TRBJ1-2, with 10 bases lining up with TRBD1. The CDR3 totals 13 residues. V was clipped by 2 bases and J by 10 bases; unmatched bases: 5. Germline CDR1 reads SGDLS; CDR2 reads YYNGEE. DNA of the CDR3: TGTGCCAGCAGCGTCGGGACAGGGGAAGACTACACCTTC. It translates to CASSVGTGEDYTF.

V and J are TRBV6-1 and TRBJ2-7; TRBD2 matches 11 bases. Germline V gives CDR1 MNHNS, CDR2 SASEGT. V trimming: 3 bases; J trimming: 3 bases; junction bases outside the gene matches: 1. The CDR3 is 14 amino acids. CDR3 residues: CASSETSGIYEQYF. In DNA, the CDR3 is TGTGCCAGCAGTGAGACTAGCGGGATCTACGAGCAGTACTTC.

The chain recombines TRBV10-3 with TRBJ2-7, with D perhaps matching TRBD1 (6 bases). V was cut by 7 bases and J by 0 bases, with 13 bases left in between. Germline assignment: CDR1 ENHRY and CDR2 SYGVKD. The CDR3 is made up of 14 amino acids. For the CDR3, the DNA is TGTGCCATCAAGGAGGACAGAAGCTCCTACGAGCAGTACTTC. This gives the protein CAIKEDRSSYEQYF.

Turning to this clone: The sample carries other DNA sequences with the same CDR3. The chain recombines TRBV18 with TRBJ2-6, with D perhaps matching TRBD2 (6 bases). Trimming left V 3 bases short and J 0 bases short, with 9 bases between. The germline V gene has CDR1 KGHSH and CDR2 LQKENI. This CDR3 is built from 16 residues. CDR3: CASSPWGDSGANVLTF. The CDR3 nucleotides read TGTGCCAGCTCACCCTGGGGGGACTCTGGGGCCAACGTCCTGACTTTC.

V and J are TRBV10-1 and TRBJ2-1; 11 bases are a match to TRBD2. The CDR3 extends over 12 amino acids. With 10 bases clipped from V and 6 bases from J, the junction kept 2 bases outside the gene matches. Germline V gene data show CDR1 as WNHNN and CDR2 as SYGVQD (reference sequence). The CDR3, as DNA: TGCGCCACGGGACTAGCGGTCAATGAGCAGTTCTTC. Amino acids: CATGLAVNEQFF.

The V gene is TRBV23-1, the J gene TRBJ2-3; D is undetermined. TRBV23-1 is identified as an open reading frame with a role that is uncertain. This CDR3 region has 20 residues. V gave up 5 bases and J gave up 2 bases, with 29 bases separating them. CDR3 region: CASSCPPTPEIDDDTDTQYF. DNA for the CDR3: TGCGCCAGCAGTTGTCCCCCCACCCCGGAGATAGACGATGACACAGATACGCAGTATTTT.

The chain recombines TRBV19 with TRBJ1-2; TRBD1 matches 9 bases. Looked up from germline, CDR1 is LNHDA and CDR2 is SQIVND (reference sequence). The V segment lost 3 bases and the J segment 2 bases; nucleotides outside the gene matches: 4. This CDR3 has 15 amino acids. The CDR3: CASSIGTGRNYGYTF. In DNA, the CDR3 is TGTGCCAGTAGTATCGGGACAGGGAGGAACTATGGCTACACCTTC.

This chain links TRBV2 with TRBJ1-2; D is unresolved. The CDR3 has 17 residues. Trimming pared 5 bases from V and 4 bases from J, leaving 23 bases between. Germline values: CDR1 SNHLY, CDR2 FYNNEI. CDR3 in DNA: TGTGCCAGCAGTAGCGTGGGTGCCGAATCCCCCCCCTATGGCTACACCTTC. This translates into CASSSVGAESPPYGYTF. Variable domain in full (rest from reference TRBV2 and TRBJ1-2): EPEVTQTPSHQVTQMGQEVILRCVPISNHLYFYWYRQILGQKVEFLVSFYNNEISEKSEIFDDQFSVERPDGSNFTLKIRSTKLEDSAMYFCASSSVGAESPPYGYTFGSGTRLTVV.

This chain uses TRBV29-1 with TRBJ1-4, with 9 bases fitting TRBD1. The junction had 8 bases not matched to a gene; V was cut back by 7 bases and J by 5 bases. CDR3 size: 14 residues. Germline CDR1 is SQVTM and CDR2 is ANQGSEA. The CDR3 region has the DNA TGCAGCGCCACGGGACAGGGTAGCAATGAAAAACTGTTTTTT. Translation gives CSATGQGSNEKLFF.

CDR3: CASSEASGGASYEQYV. The CDR3 DNA reads as TGTGCCAGCAGTGAAGCTAGCGGGGGGGCCTCCTACGAGCAGTACGTC. The V call is TRBV6-1, the J call TRBJ2-7; 11 bases line up with TRBD2. The CDR3 runs 16 residues. V lost 0 bases to trimming and J lost 0 bases; unmatched junction nucleotides: 1. The germline CDR1 and CDR2 sequences are MNHNS and SASEGT.

The V and J genes are TRBV30 and TRBJ1-6, with a weak D call TRBD1 (5 bases). The CDR3 has 13 residues. V was shortened by 1 base and J by 7 bases, with 8 bases between the two germline ends. Germline V gives CDR1 GTSNPN, CDR2 SVGIG (reference sequence). This CDR3 reads CAWSGTPNSPLHF. In DNA, the CDR3 is TGTGCCTGGAGTGGGACACCCAATTCACCCCTCCACTTT.

This clone has a single count. The gene calls are TRBV7-3 and TRBJ2-2, with D hard to call. CDR3 length equals 14 residues. Germline CDR1 SGHTA, CDR2 FQGTGA. The V and J ends lost 5 bases and 1 base respectively, with 8 bases between them. CDR3 amino acids: CASSPPGNTGELFF. CDR3 nucleotide sequence: TGTGCCAGCAGCCCCCCCGGGAACACCGGGGAGCTGTTTTTT.

The chain is built from TRBV4-2 and TRBJ1-6; D is unclear. Germline V gene data show CDR1 as LGHNA and CDR2 as YNFKEQ. V was clipped by 2 bases and J by 9 bases, with 14 bases between them. The CDR3 has 15 residues. The CDR3 sequence is CASSQREGGVSPLHF. The DNA for the CDR3 is TGTGCCAGCAGCCAACGAGAGGGAGGCGTTTCACCCCTCCACTTT.

V usage is TRBV30 and J usage is TRBJ2-7; 7 nucleotides line up with TRBD1. Germline CDR1 reads GTSNPN; CDR2 reads SVGIG (reference sequence). The V gene end was trimmed by 1 base and the J gene end by 0 bases; junction bases not matched to a gene: 3. The CDR3 has 14 residues. The CDR3 DNA sequence: TGTGCCTGGAGTGGGGGGACAGTCTCCTACGAGCAGTACTTC. Its protein is CAWSGGTVSYEQYF. The full variable domain, completed using reference TRBV30 and TRBJ2-7, is SQTIHQWPATLVQPVGSPLSLECTVEGTSNPNLYWYRQAAGRGLQLLFYSVGIGQISSEVPQNLSASRPQDRQFILSSKKLLLSDSGFYLCAWSGGTVSYEQYFGPGTRLTVT.

The V and J genes are TRBV5-6 and TRBJ2-7; possibly TRBD1 for D (5 bases). V was pared by 0 bases and J by 2 bases, with 9 bases between. The length of the CDR3 is 14 residues. CDR1 is SGHDT and CDR2 is YYEEEE in the germline V gene. CDR3 loop: CASSLARAPYEQYF. The CDR3 nucleotides are TGTGCCAGCAGCTTGGCCAGGGCCCCCTACGAGCAGTACTTC. The complete variable domain, with remaining parts taken from reference TRBV5-6 and TRBJ2-7, reads DAGVTQSPTHLIKTRGQQVTLRCSPKSGHDTVSWYQQALGQGPQFIFQYYEEEERQRGNFPDRFSGHQFPNYSSELNVNALLLGDSALYLCASSLARAPYEQYFGPGTRLTVT.

The chain combines TRBV6-5 with TRBJ1-2; D perhaps matches TRBD1 (6 bases). Deletions cut 6 bases from V and 6 bases from J, with 14 bases between. This CDR3 contains 13 residues. In germline, CDR1 is MNHEY, CDR2 SVGAGI. In nucleotides, the CDR3 is TGTGCCAGCAGGACAACAGGGTTCGATGGCTACACCTTC. It specifies CASRTTGFDGYTF.

The chain links TRBV9 to TRBJ2-1; 11 positions match TRBD2. Germline values: CDR1 SGDLS, CDR2 YYNGEE. The CDR3 spans 15 residues. With V trimmed by 1 base and J by 3 bases, 0 bases remained unmatched. CDR3 protein: CASSVLAGGYNEQFF. Here the CDR3 DNA reads TGTGCCAGCAGCGTACTAGCGGGGGGCTACAATGAGCAGTTCTTC. Drawing the rest from reference TRBV9 and TRBJ2-1, the complete variable domain is DSGVTQTPKHLITATGQRVTLRCSPRSGDLSVYWYQQSLDQGLQFLIQYYNGEERAKGNILERFSAQQFPDLHSELNLSSLELGDSALYFCASSVLAGGYNEQFFGPGTRLTVL.

The count of this clone is one. The chain joins TRBV6-5 to TRBJ1-1, with unresolved D. Germline V CDR1 and CDR2: MNHEY, SVGAGI. The CDR3 length is 13 residues. The V end lost 2 bases, the J end lost 2 bases, and 6 bases lay between the germline ends. The CDR3 here is CASSYQENTEAFF. The CDR3 DNA reads as TGTGCCAGCAGTTACCAGGAAAACACTGAAGCTTTCTTT.

The J gene is TRBJ2-5, the V gene TRBV5-4, with 7 bases identical to TRBD1. The CDR3 covers 13 residues. Germline loops: CDR1 SGHNT, CDR2 YYREEE (reference sequence). Trimming took 1 base from V and 3 from J; bases not matched to a gene: 0. The CDR3 is CASSLTGEETQYF. In nucleotides, the CDR3 is TGTGCCAGCAGCTTGACAGGGGAAGAGACCCAGTACTTC.

The rearrangement links TRBV27 to TRBJ1-1, with 9 positions matching TRBD1. CDR3 length equals 13 residues. V shed 6 bases, J shed 10 bases, and the junction held 9 bases outside the gene matches. Germline lookup yields CDR1 MNHEY and CDR2 SMNVEV (reference sequence). CDR3 sequence reads: CASRGWDRDTAFF. The DNA for the CDR3 is TGTGCCAGCAGGGGCTGGGACAGGGATACAGCTTTCTTT.

The rearrangement joins TRBV10-3 to TRBJ2-3; maybe TRBD2 (6 bases). This CDR3 has 14 residues. V was clipped by 7 bases and J by 0 bases, with 11 bases between them. CDR1 ENHRY and CDR2 SYGVKD come from the germline V gene. CDR3 in DNA: TGTGCCATCACCCCCGGGAGTAGCACAGATACGCAGTATTTT. Translated: CAITPGSSTDTQYF.

This rearrangement joins TRBV7-2 to TRBJ1-6; 7 bases map to TRBD1. Losses at the gene ends were 6 bases for V and 5 bases for J; bases not matched to a gene: 10. The CDR3 runs 16 residues. Germline V gene lookup returns CDR1 SGHTA and CDR2 FQGNSA. Here the CDR3 reads CASRYVGQANNSPLHF. The CDR3 DNA reads TGTGCCAGCAGATACGTAGGACAGGCAAATAATTCACCCCTCCACTTT.

J is TRBJ1-5 and V is TRBV27; D gene uncertain. Per germline, CDR1 MNHEY and CDR2 SMNVEV (reference sequence). There are 15 residues in the CDR3. Trimming removed 3 bases from V and 0 bases from J, with 9 bases in between. CDR3 protein: CASSLKHLSNQPQHF. The CDR3 bases are TGTGCCAGCAGTTTGAAGCATCTTAGCAATCAGCCCCAGCATTTT.

This chain connects TRBV19 to TRBJ1-1; 7 positions match TRBD1. Germline V gene lookup returns CDR1 LNHDA and CDR2 SQIVND (reference sequence). The V gene end was trimmed by 5 bases and the J gene end by 4 bases; junction bases not matched to a gene: 10. This CDR3 comprises 15 residues. DNA of the CDR3: TGTGCCAGTAGTCTCCCGACAGGGTTATTCACTGAAGCTTTCTTT. This codes for CASSLPTGLFTEAFF.

The chain links TRBV21-1 to TRBJ1-3; TRBD1 is the table's D call and was not checked against the DNA. TRBV21-1 is assigned pseudogene status. This CDR3 spans 17 amino acids. The CDR3 protein is CASSNETGGETENTIYF. The DNA for the CDR3 is TGTGCCAGCAGCAACGAGACAGGGGGCGAGACGGAAAACACCATATATTTT.